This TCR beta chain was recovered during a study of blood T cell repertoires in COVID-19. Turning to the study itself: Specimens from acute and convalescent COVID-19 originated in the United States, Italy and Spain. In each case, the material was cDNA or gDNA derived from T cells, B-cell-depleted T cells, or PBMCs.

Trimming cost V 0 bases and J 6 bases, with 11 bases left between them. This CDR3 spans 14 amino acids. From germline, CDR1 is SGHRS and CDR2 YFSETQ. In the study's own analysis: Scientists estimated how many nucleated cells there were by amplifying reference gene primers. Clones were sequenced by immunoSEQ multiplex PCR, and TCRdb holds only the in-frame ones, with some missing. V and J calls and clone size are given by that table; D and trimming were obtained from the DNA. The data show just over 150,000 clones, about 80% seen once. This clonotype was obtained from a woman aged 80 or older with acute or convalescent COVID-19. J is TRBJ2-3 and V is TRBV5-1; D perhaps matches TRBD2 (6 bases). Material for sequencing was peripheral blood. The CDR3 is CASSLGLALDTQYF. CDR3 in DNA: TGCGCCAGCAGCTTGGGGCTAGCGCTGGATACGCAGTATTTT.